This TCR beta chain came from a study of blood T cell repertoires in COVID-19. Across the study: PBMCs, B-cell-depleted T cells, or T cells were the source of the cDNA or gDNA that made up the material.

Assignments of participants to cohorts depended upon their own reported clinical history. Recovered Cohort 3 donors showed two negative PCRs, clearance, or symptom resolution. Method: immunoSEQ multiplex PCR; TCRdb's copy keeps in-frame clones and lacks some. Of more than 300,000 clones listed, about 88% are singletons. Looked up from germline, CDR1 is SQVTM and CDR2 is ANQGSEA. The CDR3 has 11 amino acids. Trimming took off 8 bases at V and 10 bases at J, with 17 bases between the two ends. Material: PBMCs or T cells enriched from blood (not recorded which). The sequence was collected from a woman aged 18 to 35 who had recovered from COVID-19. The chain recombines TRBV29-1 with TRBJ1-1; D call uncertain. CDR3 region: CSFGRSDRAFF. For the CDR3, the DNA is TGCAGCTTTGGACGGAGTGATCGAGCTTTCTTT. The full variable domain, rest sourced from reference TRBV29-1 and TRBJ1-1, is SAVISQKPSRDICQRGTSLTIQCQVDSQVTMMFWYRQQPGQSLTLIATANQGSEATYESGFVIDKFPISRPNLTFSTLTVSNMSPEDSSIYLCSFGRSDRAFFGQGTRLTVV.